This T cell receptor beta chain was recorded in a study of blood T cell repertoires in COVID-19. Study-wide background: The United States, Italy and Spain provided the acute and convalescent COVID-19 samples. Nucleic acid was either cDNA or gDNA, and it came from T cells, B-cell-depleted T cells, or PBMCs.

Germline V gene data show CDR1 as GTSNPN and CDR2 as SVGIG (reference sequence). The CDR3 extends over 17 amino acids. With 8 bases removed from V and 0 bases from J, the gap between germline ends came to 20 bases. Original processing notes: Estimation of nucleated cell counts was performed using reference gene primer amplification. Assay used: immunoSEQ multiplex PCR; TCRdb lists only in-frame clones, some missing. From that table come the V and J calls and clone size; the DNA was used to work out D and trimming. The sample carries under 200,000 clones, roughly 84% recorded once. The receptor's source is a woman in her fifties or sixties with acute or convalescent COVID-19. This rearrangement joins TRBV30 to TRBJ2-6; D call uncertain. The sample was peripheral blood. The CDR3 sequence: CAGTGAGYSSGANVLTF. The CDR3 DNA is TGTGCCGGAACTGGCGCAGGTTACTCCTCTGGGGCCAACGTCCTGACTTTC.